Listed below are T cell receptor beta chains from one sample, sequenced in a study of blood T cells in healthy people across ages. TCRdb redid the calling of the 5' RACE reads with MiXCR, one entry per CDR3 protein. This repertoire shows around 1,000,000 distinct CDR3 sequences, roughly 24% found once; its top ten account for about 0.8%. This sample also appeared in a second study, on T cells of mothers and their children.

Input material: blood. The source of these receptors is a girl aged 2 to 10 in good health. Both conserved end residues are part of each CDR3. Each record gives: D gene, clone size, V gene, J gene, CDR3 protein, CDR3 DNA. D genes are given only for firm matches. The size field is filled for only some rows; it gives once, few, many or a size class.

D: NA; size: NA; V: TRBV20-1; J: TRBJ1-2; CDR3: CSASREAYGYTF; DNA: TGCAGTGCTAGTCGTGAGGCCTATGGCTACACCTTC
D: NA; size: NA; V: TRBV7-2; J: TRBJ2-4; CDR3: CASSLARNIQYF; DNA: TGTGCCAGCAGTTTAGCCAGAAACATTCAGTACTTC
D: TRBD1; size: NA; V: TRBV29-1; J: TRBJ1-4; CDR3: CSVAPRGTGGEKLFF; DNA: TGCAGCGTTGCACCGCGGGGGACAGGGGGTGAAAAACTGTTTTTT
D: TRBD2; size: NA; V: TRBV4-1; J: TRBJ2-2; CDR3: CASRTGTSIFGELFF; DNA: TGCGCCAGCAGAACCGGGACTAGTATTTTCGGGGAGCTGTTTTTT
D: NA; size: NA; V: TRBV7-7; J: TRBJ2-7; CDR3: CASSLRDGLEQYF; DNA: TGTGCTAGCAGCTTGAGAGACGGGCTCGAGCAGTACTTC
D: NA; size: few; V: TRBV12-3/TRBV12-4; J: TRBJ2-1; CDR3: CASFYANYNEQFF; DNA: TGTGCCAGCTTTTACGCCAACTACAATGAGCAGTTCTTC
D: NA; size: NA; V: TRBV20-1; J: TRBJ2-3; CDR3: CSAYRALPLSLTQYF; DNA: TGCAGTGCATATAGAGCGTTGCCCCTTTCTCTGACGCAGTATTTT
D: TRBD2; size: NA; V: TRBV12-5; J: TRBJ2-1; CDR3: CASGQASGRPNEQFF; DNA: TGTGCTAGTGGCCAAGCTAGCGGGAGGCCCAATGAGCAGTTCTTC
D: NA; size: few; V: TRBV2; J: TRBJ2-3; CDR3: CASSFAPQYF; DNA: TGTGCCAGCAGTTTCGCACCGCAGTATTTT
D: NA; size: NA; V: TRBV6-4; J: TRBJ2-2; CDR3: CASSETGGGGELFF; DNA: TGTGCCAGCAGCGAGACTGGGGGCGGCGGGGAGCTGTTTTTT
D: NA; size: many; V: TRBV28; J: TRBJ2-7; CDR3: CASSDYEQYF; DNA: TGTGCCAGCAGTGACTACGAGCAGTACTTC
D: TRBD2; size: NA; V: TRBV14; J: TRBJ2-7; CDR3: CASSWGGVSNEQYF; DNA: TGTGCCAGCAGCTGGGGGGGAGTTTCTAACGAGCAGTACTTC
D: NA; size: NA; V: TRBV15; J: TRBJ2-7; CDR3: CATSRVGVRGAVYEQYF; DNA: TGTGCCACCAGCAGAGTGGGTGTTAGGGGGGCCGTGTACGAGCAGTACTTC
D: NA; size: NA; V: TRBV6-1; J: TRBJ2-5; CDR3: CASSQGTRETQYF; DNA: TGTGCCAGCAGCCAGGGCACCCGGGAGACCCAGTACTTC
D: NA; size: NA; V: TRBV20-1; J: TRBJ2-7; CDR3: CSAVTGPNEQYF; DNA: TGCAGTGCCGTGACAGGACCTAACGAGCAGTACTTC
D: NA; size: NA; V: TRBV2; J: TRBJ2-4; CDR3: CASRATIAKNIQYF; DNA: TGTGCCAGCAGGGCTACTATAGCCAAAAACATTCAGTACTTC
D: NA; size: NA; V: TRBV7-9; J: TRBJ1-1; CDR3: CASRGHRDTEAFF; DNA: TGTGCCAGCCGCGGACATAGGGACACTGAAGCTTTCTTT
D: NA; size: NA; V: TRBV29-1; J: TRBJ2-4; CDR3: CSVGDGGAKNIQYF; DNA: TGCAGCGTTGGGGACGGGGGAGCCAAAAACATTCAGTACTTC
D: NA; size: few; V: TRBV5-1; J: TRBJ2-1; CDR3: CASSLEDQSLNEQFF; DNA: TGCGCCAGCAGCTTGGAAGATCAGTCCCTCAATGAGCAGTTCTTC
D: NA; size: NA; V: TRBV12-3/TRBV12-4; J: TRBJ2-1; CDR3: CASSFVVGMAYNEQFF; DNA: TGTGCCAGCAGTTTTGTTGTTGGGATGGCCTACAATGAGCAGTTCTTC
D: NA; size: few; V: TRBV18; J: TRBJ2-3; CDR3: CASSPFQESADTQYF; DNA: TGTGCCAGCTCACCATTTCAGGAGTCGGCAGATACGCAGTATTTT
D: NA; size: NA; V: TRBV29-1; J: TRBJ2-5; CDR3: CSVEGGRTKETQYF; DNA: TGCAGCGTTGAAGGCGGTAGGACAAAAGAGACCCAGTACTTC
D: TRBD2; size: few; V: TRBV6-6; J: TRBJ2-5; CDR3: CASRYISGGPQETQYF; DNA: TGTGCCAGCAGATATATTAGCGGGGGCCCCCAAGAGACCCAGTACTTC